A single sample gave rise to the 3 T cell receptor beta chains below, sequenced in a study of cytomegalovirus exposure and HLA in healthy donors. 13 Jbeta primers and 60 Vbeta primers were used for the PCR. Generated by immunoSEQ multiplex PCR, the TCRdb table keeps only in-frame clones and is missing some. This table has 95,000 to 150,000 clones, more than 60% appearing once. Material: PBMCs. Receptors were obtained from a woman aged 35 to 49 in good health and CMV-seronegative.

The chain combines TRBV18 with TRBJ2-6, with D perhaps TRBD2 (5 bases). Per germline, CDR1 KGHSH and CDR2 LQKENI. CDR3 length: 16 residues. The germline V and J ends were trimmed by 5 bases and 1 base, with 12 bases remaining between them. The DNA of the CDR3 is TGTGCCAGCTCAAAGCAGAGGGATTCTGGGGCCAACGTCCTGACTTTC. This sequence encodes CASSKQRDSGANVLTF.

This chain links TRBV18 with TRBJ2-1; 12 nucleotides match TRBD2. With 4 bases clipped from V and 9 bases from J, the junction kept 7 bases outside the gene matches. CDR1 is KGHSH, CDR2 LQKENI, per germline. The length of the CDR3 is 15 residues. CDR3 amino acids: CASSQVTSGRGEQFF. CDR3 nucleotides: TGTGCCAGCTCACAGGTGACTAGCGGGAGAGGTGAGCAGTTCTTC.

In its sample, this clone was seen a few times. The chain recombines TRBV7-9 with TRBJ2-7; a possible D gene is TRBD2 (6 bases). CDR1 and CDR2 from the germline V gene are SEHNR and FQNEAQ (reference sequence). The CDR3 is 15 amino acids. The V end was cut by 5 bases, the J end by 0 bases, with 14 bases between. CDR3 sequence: CASSPWTISSYEQYF. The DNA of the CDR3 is TGTGCCAGCAGCCCCTGGACTATCAGCTCCTACGAGCAGTACTTC.